Here is one T cell receptor beta chain with its context. Exclusion of patients followed from uncontrolled infection, other autoimmune disease, pregnancy or lactation. V was clipped by 4 bases and J by 1 base; unmatched bases: 6. The length of the CDR3 is 15 residues. Germline V gene lookup returns CDR1 LNHNV and CDR2 YYDKDF (reference sequence). This sample is part of a study of T cells in Graves' hyperthyroidism and ophthalmopathy. Study at large: Blood was drawn when the patient was first diagnosed and still untreated.

The TCR beta CDR3 regions underwent amplification using RNA transcripts as the source. TCR CDR3 regions were first amplified by RT-PCR with HTBI primers. Using its own MiXCR run on the multiplex PCR reads, TCRdb lists one record per CDR3 protein. This table holds some 440,000 distinct CDR3 sequences, approximately 14% found once. The sequencing input was blood. The source of this sequence is a woman aged 18-29 years with Graves' hyperthyroidism. This chain connects TRBV15 to TRBJ1-1; 7 nucleotides align to TRBD1. CDR3 loop: CATSIRGRANTEAFF. The CDR3 DNA reads TGTGCCACCAGCATCAGGGGGAGAGCGAACACTGAAGCTTTCTTT. Together with reference TRBV15 and TRBJ1-1, the CDR3 gives the full variable domain: DAMVIQNPRYQVTQFGKPVTLSCSQTLNHNVMYWYQQKSSQAPKLLFHYYDKDFNNEADTPDNFQSRRPNTSFCFLDIRSPGLGDTAMYLCATSIRGRANTEAFFGQGTRLTVV.